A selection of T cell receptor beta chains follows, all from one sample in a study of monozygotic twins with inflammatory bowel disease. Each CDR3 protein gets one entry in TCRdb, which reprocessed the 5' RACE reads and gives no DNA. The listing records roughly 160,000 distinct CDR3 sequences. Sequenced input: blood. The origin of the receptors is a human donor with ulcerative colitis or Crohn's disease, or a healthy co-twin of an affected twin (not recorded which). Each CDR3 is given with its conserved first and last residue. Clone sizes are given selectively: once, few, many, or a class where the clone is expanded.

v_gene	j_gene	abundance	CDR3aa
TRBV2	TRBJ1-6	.	CASSGPGQTPNSPLHF
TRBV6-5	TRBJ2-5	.	CASSFPGGPQETQYF
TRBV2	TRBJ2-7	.	CASIGLAGGPYEQYF
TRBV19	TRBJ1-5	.	CASSIRGTGEVQPQHF
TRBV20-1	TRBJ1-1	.	CSARDLTGGWTEAFF
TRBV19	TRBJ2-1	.	CASSISSGSKVEQFF
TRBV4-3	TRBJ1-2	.	CASSPRAESGYGYTF
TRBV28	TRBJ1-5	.	CASSWSGQPQHF
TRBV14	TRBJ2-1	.	CASSQTAGTRSVDEQFF
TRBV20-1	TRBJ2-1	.	CSAPTPGGNNEQFF
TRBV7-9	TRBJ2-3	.	CASSPRPGPSTDTQYF
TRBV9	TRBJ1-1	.	CASSVRTGSREDTEAFF
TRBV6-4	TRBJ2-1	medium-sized	CASSDGGLAGHNEQFF
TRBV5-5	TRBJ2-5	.	CASSLVPLAGGIETQYF
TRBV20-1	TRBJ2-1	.	CSARDGTSSEPNEQFF
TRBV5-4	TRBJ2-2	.	CASSSQGALTGELFF
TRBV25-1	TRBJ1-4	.	CASSESGRGNEKLFF
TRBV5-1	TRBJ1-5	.	CASSDGGGTGPQHF
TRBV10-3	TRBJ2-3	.	CAISGRDRDTQYF
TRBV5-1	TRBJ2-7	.	CASSPTSSYEQYF
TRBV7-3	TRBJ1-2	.	CASSPGDSALATF
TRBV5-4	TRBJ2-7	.	CASSYGQEGYEQYF
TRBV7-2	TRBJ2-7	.	CASSLGGTPYEQYF
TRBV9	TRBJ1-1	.	CASGRKPGHDTEAFF
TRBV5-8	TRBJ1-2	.	CASSLGVYYYGYTF
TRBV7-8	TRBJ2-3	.	CASRTYTDTQYF
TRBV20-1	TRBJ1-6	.	CSARPGQERSPLHF